This T cell receptor beta chain is from a study of identical twins. This CDR3 has 16 amino acids. TCRdb redid the calling of the 5' RACE reads with MiXCR, one entry per CDR3 protein. The table lists around 1.7 million distinct CDR3 sequences, 32% of them singletons. Sequenced material: cord blood. The chain carries TRBV21-1 and TRBJ2-3; TRBD2 reflects the table's D call only, with no check against the DNA. TRBV21-1 is listed as a pseudogene. The source is a newborn girl in good health. The CDR3 protein is CASSKASSGGPDTQYF. Here the CDR3 DNA reads TGTGCCAGCAGCAAAGCGTCTAGCGGGGGGCCAGATACGCAGTATTTT.